Below, one T cell receptor beta chain is given with its context. The CDR3 is 13 residues long. Trimming left V 0 bases short and J 2 bases short, with 5 bases between. The germline V gene has CDR1 SGDLS and CDR2 YYNGEE. This sample stems from a study of blood T cell repertoires in COVID-19. Study context: Sites across the United States, Italy and Spain contributed samples from acute and convalescent COVID-19. PBMCs, B-cell-depleted T cells, or T cells provided the cDNA or gDNA that made up the material.

In the original analysis: The authors estimated nucleated cell counts from reference gene primer amplification. Repertoires were generated with immunoSEQ multiplex PCR, while TCRdb's copy carries only in-frame clones and drops some. V and J calls plus clone size are reproduced from that table; the DNA served to infer D and trimming. The table lists 200,000 to 250,000 clones, just over 85% of them singletons. The TCR was taken from a man aged 30-40 years who had recovered from COVID-19. The chain couples TRBV9 to TRBJ1-2; D gene unclear. The sample comprised peripheral blood. CDR3 residues: CASSVGLNYGYTF. In DNA, the CDR3 is TGTGCCAGCAGCGTAGGGCTGAACTATGGCTACACCTTC.